Included here is one T cell receptor (beta chain) sequence, with context. The data stem from a study of technical replicates of blood from four donors. The data were produced by immunoSEQ multiplex PCR, yet TCRdb's version contains in-frame clones alone and is incomplete. The sample has about 79,000 clones, more than 85% seen once. Sequencing used T cells isolated from PBMCs. The receptor was isolated from a human donor in good health. Some clones in this sample may be carry-over from other donors' samples.

This CDR3 reads CASSLISGRTDTQYF. CDR3 bases: TGCGCCAGCAGCTTGATTAGCGGGAGGACAGATACGCAGTATTTT. This sequence joins TRBV5-1 and TRBJ2-3, with TRBD2 identical over 10 bases. Germline V lookup: CDR1 SGHRS, CDR2 YFSETQ. With V trimmed by 1 base and J by 3 bases, 2 bases remained unmatched. This CDR3 is built from 15 residues.